One and the same sample provided the 9 T cell receptor beta chains below, sequenced in a study of shared clonotypes between healthy human individuals. TCRdb's copy holds only in-frame clones and misses some; the assay was immunoSEQ multiplex PCR. The table lists under 750,000 clones, around 70% of them singletons. Source material: memory CD4+ T cells sorted from blood. Regarding subset: CD45RA-negative fraction. The receptors here all came from a woman in her thirties in good health.

The chain has TRBV6-1 and TRBJ2-3, with D tentatively TRBD2 (6 bases). CDR1 is MNHNS and CDR2 is SASEGT in the germline V gene. Trimming took 0 bases from V and 0 from J, leaving 10 bases between them. This CDR3 spans 16 amino acids. CDR3 residues: CASSEAWLASTDTQYF. For the CDR3, the DNA is TGTGCCAGCAGTGAAGCTTGGCTAGCGAGCACAGATACGCAGTATTTT.

The table lists this clone with a count of one. The V call is TRBV6-5, the J call TRBJ2-3; TRBD1 matches 7 bases. This CDR3 spans 15 amino acids. Per germline, CDR1 MNHEY and CDR2 SVGAGI. Unmatched junction bases numbered 2, after V lost 2 bases and J lost 0 bases. The DNA for the CDR3 is TGTGCCAGCAGTTACGACAGGGTTAGCACAGATACGCAGTATTTT. It specifies CASSYDRVSTDTQYF.

V is TRBV5-1 and J is TRBJ1-3, with a possible D match to TRBD1 (5 bases). V was clipped by 0 bases and J by 2 bases, with 9 bases between them. The CDR3 runs 15 residues. Germline V lookup: CDR1 SGHRS, CDR2 YFSETQ. CDR3 amino acids: CASSLDGTAGNTIYF. Written as DNA, the CDR3 is TGCGCCAGCAGCTTGGATGGGACGGCTGGAAACACCATATATTTT.

This chain joins TRBV19 and TRBJ2-3, with TRBD1 as a possible D gene (5 bases). CDR1 LNHDA and CDR2 SQIVND come from the germline V gene (reference sequence). The CDR3 spans 16 residues. The V and J ends lost 7 bases and 0 bases respectively, with 17 bases between them. The CDR3 DNA follows: TGTGCCAGTACGGGCAGGGCACTTTCTAGCACAGATACGCAGTATTTT. Translating gives CASTGRALSSTDTQYF.

This clone has only a few counts. The rearrangement uses TRBV6-5 and TRBJ2-2, with D perhaps matching TRBD1 or TRBD2 (5 bases each). The V and J ends lost 7 bases and 0 bases respectively, with 9 bases between them. The CDR3 contains 14 residues. Germline V CDR1 and CDR2: MNHEY, SVGAGI. The CDR3 region has the DNA TGTGCCAGCACGAGGGACGCGAACACCGGGGAGCTGTTTTTT. It translates to CASTRDANTGELFF.

V gene TRBV6-5 combines with J gene TRBJ1-2, with a possible D match to TRBD1 (6 bases). Looked up from germline, CDR1 is MNHEY and CDR2 is SVGAGI. This CDR3 has 14 residues. V was cut by 5 bases and J by 3 bases, with 13 bases left in between. CDR3: CASSTDSAHYGYTF. CDR3 in DNA: TGTGCCAGCAGTACGGACAGCGCACACTATGGCTACACCTTC.

This chain joins TRBV7-9 and TRBJ2-2; 10 nucleotides agree with TRBD2. Trimming removed 1 base from V and 5 bases from J; junction bases left unmatched: 10. The CDR3 is made up of 18 amino acids. CDR1 and CDR2 from the germline V gene are SEHNR and FQNEAQ (reference sequence). CDR3 loop: CASSLVGLAGVNTGELFF. In DNA form, the CDR3 reads TGTGCCAGCAGCTTAGTCGGCCTAGCGGGAGTAAATACCGGGGAGCTGTTTTTT.

This rearrangement joins TRBV7-6 to TRBJ1-1; possibly TRBD1 for D (6 bases). The germline gives CDR1 SGHVS, CDR2 FNYEAQ. CDR3 length: 15 amino acids. Trimming took off 5 bases at V and 5 bases at J, with 18 bases between the two ends. CDR3 DNA sequence: TGTGCCAGCAGCCCAGGGGAGGGGTACGGGACTGAAGCTTTCTTT. As protein: CASSPGEGYGTEAFF. The full variable domain, in which reference TRBV7-6 and TRBJ1-1 provide the parts outside the CDR3, is GAGVSQSPRYKVTKRGQDVALRCDPISGHVSLYWYRQALGQGPEFLTYFNYEAQQDKSGLPNDRFSAERPEGSISTLTIQRTEQRDSAMYRCASSPGEGYGTEAFFGQGTRLTVV.

As for this clone: Other DNA variants within this sample encode the same CDR3. The chain is built from TRBV18 and TRBJ1-5; 10 nucleotides align to TRBD1. CDR3 size: 15 residues. Germline V gene sequence: CDR1 KGHSH, CDR2 LQKENI. With 3 bases clipped from V and 7 bases from J, the junction kept 6 bases outside the gene matches. The CDR3 spells CASSPVGTGEQPQHF. As DNA, the CDR3 is TGTGCCAGCTCACCGGTAGGGACAGGGGAGCAGCCCCAGCATTTT.